Reported below is one T cell receptor beta chain. The data stem from a study of blood T cell repertoires in COVID-19. The protocol was immunoSEQ multiplex PCR, while the TCRdb copy is restricted to in-frame clones and leaves out a portion. The table records some 460,000 clones, 87% of them present only once. Researchers sorted participants into cohorts using their self-reported clinical history. Recovered status in Cohort 3 required two negative PCRs, clearance, or symptom resolution. Germline CDR1 is SEHNR and CDR2 is FQNEAQ (reference sequence). The CDR3 has 16 residues. The V and J ends lost 3 bases and 0 bases respectively, with 13 bases between them.

The chain is built from TRBV7-9 and TRBJ2-3; a possible D gene is TRBD2 (5 bases). This receptor was identified in a woman aged 18 to 35 who had recovered from COVID-19. The sequencing input was PBMCs or T cells enriched from blood (not recorded which). Here the CDR3 reads CASSFASTASTDTQYF. Written as DNA, the CDR3 is TGTGCCAGCAGCTTCGCTAGCACCGCTAGCACAGATACGCAGTATTTT.